What follows are 26 T cell receptor beta chains derived from one specimen sequenced in a study of Ad26.COV2.S vaccination and SARS-CoV-2 variants. Generated by immunoSEQ multiplex PCR, the TCRdb table keeps only in-frame clones and is missing some. Of some 370,000 clones in the sample, about four fifths are singletons; the top ten hold around 7%. Specified treatment: around 19 received Ad26.COV2.S at low or high dose, single or two shots; several received placebo; per-sample allocation not given. On day 63 after the first injection, vaccine and placebo recipients gave samples. The sequenced sample was peripheral blood, obtained in a trial of Ad26.COV2.S vaccine versus placebo. The receptor source for this set is a person aged 18 to 65 who received the Ad26.COV2.S COVID-19 vaccine or a placebo.

This clone has only one observation. This rearrangement joins TRBV5-4 to TRBJ1-1, with a weak D call TRBD1 (6 bases). Per germline, CDR1 SGHNT and CDR2 YYREEE (reference sequence). The V end was cut by 2 bases, the J end by 6 bases, with 11 bases between. The CDR3 length is 13 residues. The CDR3 DNA sequence: TGTGCCAGCAGCTTCGGGACAACAGCTGAAGCTTTCTTT. It codes for CASSFGTTAEAFF.

The chain combines TRBV7-2 with TRBJ1-4; D call uncertain. The ends were cut back, 6 bases at V and 10 bases at J, with 18 bases in the middle. Germline V CDR1 and CDR2: SGHTA, FQGNSA. This CDR3 is 14 amino acids long. The CDR3 DNA reads TGTGCCAGCAGGAATAATAGAGCGAGCGGAAAACTGTTTTTT. Translating gives CASRNNRASGKLFF.

The chain couples TRBV4-2 to TRBJ2-1; 10 bases align to TRBD2. The CDR3 contains 16 residues. CDR1 and CDR2 (germline): LGHNA, YNFKEQ. V was clipped by 3 bases and J by 7 bases; unmatched bases: 9. The CDR3, as DNA: TGTGCCAGCAGCCAGTCAAGCGGGGGGGCCATAAATGAGCAGTTCTTC. It specifies CASSQSSGGAINEQFF.

The CDR3 DNA follows: TGTGCCAGCAGCACTAGCGTTTTGTTCAATGAGCAGTTCTTC. Translating gives CASSTSVLFNEQFF. The chain employs TRBV5-5 and TRBJ2-1; 7 positions agree with TRBD2. CDR3 length: 14 residues. The germline V gene encodes CDR1 SGHKS and CDR2 YYEKEE (reference sequence). J was trimmed by 6 bases and V by 4 bases; bases with no gene match: 7.

This chain connects TRBV2 to TRBJ2-1, with D maybe TRBD2 (6 bases). V was cut by 2 bases and J by 9 bases, with 8 bases left in between. CDR3 length: 12 residues. The V gene's germline CDR1 is SNHLY and CDR2 FYNNEI. The DNA for the CDR3 is TGTGCCAGCAGTGAACAGGAGGGTGAGCAGTTCTTC. It codes for CASSEQEGEQFF.

This clone was recorded once. The CDR3 is CASRSPGGSYNEQFF. As DNA, the CDR3 is TGTGCCAGCAGGTCACCTGGGGGGTCCTACAATGAGCAGTTCTTC. The chain recombines TRBV7-9 with TRBJ2-1; TRBD2 is a possible D gene (6 bases). Germline CDR1 is SEHNR and CDR2 is FQNEAQ (reference sequence). The CDR3 is made up of 15 amino acids. Trimming removed 6 bases from V and 1 base from J, with 13 bases in between.

The chain is built from TRBV28 and TRBJ1-1, with no clear D. The germline V and J ends were trimmed by 6 bases and 11 bases, with 16 bases remaining between them. The CDR3 length is 12 residues. Germline V gene sequence: CDR1 MDHEN, CDR2 SYDVKM. The CDR3 nucleotides are TGTGCCAGCAGCCCACTCTCGGGCGGGGCTTTCTTT. The encoded protein is CASSPLSGGAFF.

The chain has TRBV29-1 and TRBJ2-7; TRBD2 might be the D (6 bases). Trimming shortened V by 1 base and J by 2 bases, and 21 bases separated the two germline ends. The CDR3 has 17 residues. Looked up from germline, CDR1 is SQVTM and CDR2 is ANQGSEA. Here the CDR3 DNA reads TGCAGCGTTGAAGGCCCGGACGATAGCGGAGGGACCTACGAGCAGTACTTC. Its protein product is CSVEGPDDSGGTYEQYF.

The chain carries TRBV11-3 and TRBJ2-5, with 9 bases matching TRBD2. Germline V gene sequence: CDR1 SGHNT, CDR2 YENEEA. The CDR3 runs 17 residues. The junction had 15 bases not matched to a gene; V was cut back by 5 bases and J by 5 bases. CDR3 in amino acids: CASSPPGREGYGETQYF. In DNA, the CDR3 is TGTGCCAGCAGCCCCCCCGGGCGGGAGGGTTATGGGGAGACCCAGTACTTC.

The rearrangement uses TRBV19 and TRBJ2-3, with D uncertain. V lost 3 bases to trimming and J lost 10 bases, with 8 bases between them. CDR3 size: 11 residues. Germline V gene data show CDR1 as LNHDA and CDR2 as SQIVND (reference sequence). This CDR3 reads CASSIGYSQYF. CDR3 sequence (DNA): TGTGCCAGTAGTATCGGGTACTCGCAGTATTTT.

The genes are TRBV7-9 and TRBJ2-2; 8 bases are shared with TRBD2. Germline CDR1 reads SEHNR; CDR2 reads FQNEAQ (reference sequence). V lost 3 bases, J lost 6 bases, and 6 bases stayed unmatched. The CDR3 contains 15 residues. Here the CDR3 DNA reads TGTGCCAGCAGCTTTAGCGGGACCATCTCCGGGGAGCTGTTTTTT. Protein product: CASSFSGTISGELFF.

The rearrangement joins TRBV28 to TRBJ2-7; TRBD1 or TRBD2 may be the D gene (5 bases each). CDR1 and CDR2 (germline): MDHEN, SYDVKM. The CDR3 loop spans 14 amino acids. Trimming took 4 bases from V and 3 from J, leaving 13 bases between them. The CDR3 here is CASSSYGTLYEQYF. CDR3 in DNA: TGTGCCAGCAGTTCCTACGGGACCCTCTACGAGCAGTACTTC.

The CDR3, as DNA: TGTGCCAGTAGTATAGATCTCGGGACAGGGGGCGCGATGGGAGGCTACACCTTC. Translation: CASSIDLGTGGAMGGYTF. The chain combines TRBV19 with TRBJ1-2, with 12 bases lining up with TRBD1. CDR1 and CDR2 (germline): LNHDA, SQIVND (reference sequence). V was pared by 0 bases and J by 8 bases, with 13 bases of the junction left unmatched. The CDR3 covers 18 residues.

The V gene is TRBV19, the J gene TRBJ2-7; D gene unclear. The CDR3 sequence is 14 residues long. The V gene's germline CDR1 is LNHDA and CDR2 SQIVND (reference sequence). With 5 bases removed from V and 3 bases from J, the gap between germline ends came to 14 bases. In nucleotides, the CDR3 is TGTGCCAGTAGTCCATACGGCGACGGCTACGAGCAGTACTTC. As protein: CASSPYGDGYEQYF. The full variable domain, rest sourced from reference TRBV19 and TRBJ2-7, is DGGITQSPKYLFRKEGQNVTLSCEQNLNHDAMYWYRQDPGQGLRLIYYSQIVNDFQKGDIAEGYSVSREKKESFPLTVTSAQKNPTAFYLCASSPYGDGYEQYFGPGTRLTVT.

The genes are TRBV27 and TRBJ2-5; D uncertain. Trimming shortened V by 3 bases and J by 5 bases, and 13 bases separated the two germline ends. Germline V CDR1 and CDR2: MNHEY, SMNVEV (reference sequence). There are 14 residues in the CDR3. Here the CDR3 reads CASSLLRARETQYF. CDR3 DNA: TGTGCCAGCAGTTTGCTTCGGGCTCGGGAGACCCAGTACTTC.

The chain uses TRBV29-1 and TRBJ2-1; 12 bases agree with TRBD2. Germline CDR1 SQVTM, CDR2 ANQGSEA. Trimming cost V 7 bases and J 6 bases; bases outside gene matches: 7. The CDR3 loop spans 14 amino acids. In DNA, the CDR3 is TGCAGCGCTACGGGACTAGCGGGTTTCAATGAGCAGTTCTTC. It encodes CSATGLAGFNEQFF.

This clone was found many times. This sequence joins TRBV24-1 and TRBJ1-3; 8 nucleotides align to TRBD1. The CDR3 totals 20 residues. CDR1 is KGHDR, CDR2 SFDVKD, per germline. J was trimmed by 3 bases and V by 1 base; bases with no gene match: 16. The CDR3 sequence: CATSDFPTSGGAVYGNTIYF. The CDR3 region has the DNA TGTGCCACCAGTGATTTCCCCACCTCAGGGGGCGCGGTTTATGGAAACACCATATATTTT.

In regard to this clone: Other DNA sequences in this sample translate to the same CDR3. V usage is TRBV18 and J usage is TRBJ1-5; 7 positions agree with TRBD1. V shed 4 bases and J 5 bases; nucleotides not matched to a gene: 5. CDR3 length: 14 residues. Germline CDR1 is KGHSH and CDR2 is LQKENI. The CDR3 DNA is TGTGCCAGCTCACTGACAGGGAAGGATCAGCCCCAGCATTTT. Amino acids: CASSLTGKDQPQHF.

V gene TRBV30 combines with J gene TRBJ2-6; D is tentatively TRBD1 or TRBD2 (5 bases each). The CDR3 has 14 residues. CDR1 and CDR2 (germline): GTSNPN, SVGIG (reference sequence). The V end lost 2 bases, the J end lost 2 bases, and 7 bases lay between the germline ends. DNA for the CDR3: TGTGCCTGGAGTTTGGGGGCTGGGGCCAACGTCCTGACTTTC. Translation: CAWSLGAGANVLTF.

The chain couples TRBV27 to TRBJ1-2; perhaps TRBD1 as D (5 bases). V was pared by 3 bases and J by 4 bases, with 12 bases between. Germline assignment: CDR1 MNHEY and CDR2 SMNVEV (reference sequence). The CDR3 is 14 residues long. As DNA, the CDR3 is TGTGCCAGCAGTTTTACAGGACTGGGCTATGGCTACACCTTC. It is translated as CASSFTGLGYGYTF.

The genes are TRBV3-1 (or the pseudogene TRBV3-2) and TRBJ2-5, with 11 nucleotides matching TRBD2. Unmatched junction bases numbered 7, after V lost 6 bases and J lost 1 base. The CDR3 extends over 16 amino acids. The germline V gene has CDR1 LGHDT and CDR2 YNNKEL (reference sequence). The CDR3 sequence: CASRRTSGSSQETQYF. CDR3 bases: TGTGCCAGCAGGCGAACTAGCGGGAGTTCCCAAGAGACCCAGTACTTC.

The chain has TRBV29-1 and TRBJ2-7, with D perhaps given as TRBD1 or TRBD2 (5 bases each). CDR1 and CDR2 from the germline V gene are SQVTM and ANQGSEA. The V gene lost 6 bases and the J gene lost 4 bases, with 16 bases spanning the gap. CDR3 length: 13 residues. The CDR3 coding sequence is TGCAGCGTAGACTCAGGGAGTTCGTACGAGCAGTACTTC. It specifies CSVDSGSSYEQYF.

V and J are TRBV9 and TRBJ1-3; no firm D call. The length of the CDR3 is 16 residues. Germline V lookup: CDR1 SGDLS, CDR2 YYNGEE. The germline V and J ends were trimmed by 3 bases and 0 bases, with 13 bases remaining between them. Here the CDR3 reads CASSAFAISSGNTIYF. As DNA, the CDR3 is TGTGCCAGCAGCGCCTTCGCCATTAGCTCTGGAAACACCATATATTTT.

This chain connects TRBV28 to TRBJ1-1; D is possibly TRBD1 (6 bases). Deletions cut 5 bases from V and 0 bases from J, with 16 bases between. The germline CDR1 and CDR2 sequences are MDHEN and SYDVKM. The CDR3 is 16 amino acids. CDR3 loop: CASSPRDKYLNTEAFF. The CDR3 nucleotides are TGTGCCAGCAGTCCCCGGGACAAATACCTGAACACTGAAGCTTTCTTT. The full variable domain, with the rest looked up from reference TRBV28 and TRBJ1-1, is DVKVTQSSRYLVKRTGEKVFLECVQDMDHENMFWYRQDPGLGLRLIYFSYDVKMKEKGDIPEGYSVSREKKERFSLILESASTNQTSMYLCASSPRDKYLNTEAFFGQGTRLTVV.

This clone was seen more than once but under ten times. This chain joins TRBV7-8 and TRBJ1-4, with 7 bases that match TRBD1. This CDR3 is 16 amino acids long. Per the germline V gene, CDR1 is SGHVS and CDR2 is FQNEAQ. With V trimmed by 1 base and J by 7 bases, 9 bases remained unmatched. CDR3 nucleotide sequence: TGTGCCAGCAGCTTAGGGTGGGGACAGACCTTTGAAAAACTGTTTTTT. This codes for CASSLGWGQTFEKLFF.

The chain uses TRBV27 and TRBJ2-7; unclear D gene. CDR3 length: 13 amino acids. From germline, CDR1 is MNHEY and CDR2 SMNVEV (reference sequence). V was pared by 3 bases and J by 2 bases, with 8 bases between. The CDR3 is CASSFVGAYEQYF. In DNA form, the CDR3 reads TGTGCCAGCAGTTTCGTTGGAGCCTACGAGCAGTACTTC.